Reported below is one TCR beta chain. The CDR3 is 14 amino acids. Germline V CDR1 and CDR2: SGHDT, YYEEEE. V lost 8 bases to trimming and J lost 5 bases; unmatched junction nucleotides: 10. Using immunoSEQ multiplex PCR, the repertoire was profiled, and TCRdb retains in-frame clones only, with some absent. This sample has about 80,000 clones, with around 90% found just once. The entry originates in a study of T cell changes during pregnancy in multiple sclerosis. The TCR comes from a female donor with multiple sclerosis, enrolled in a pregnancy study. The chain joins TRBV5-6 to TRBJ1-5, with TRBD1 matching 7 bases. Here the sequenced sample was CD4+ T cells from peripheral blood mononuclear cells, taken before pregnancy. The CDR3 DNA reads TGTGCCAGAGCCTGCGACAGGGCGTATCAGCCCCAGCATTTT. It translates to CARACDRAYQPQHF.